The sequence of this T cell receptor beta chain was determined in a study of cytomegalovirus exposure and HLA in healthy donors. V shed 5 bases and J shed 3 bases, with 14 bases lying between them. The CDR3 is made up of 14 amino acids. CDR1 is LNHDA, CDR2 SQIVND, per germline (reference sequence). Study observations and caveats: Common viral pathogens (according to a later analysis) appeared linked to several of the most significant clusters.

Researchers ran the PCR with 60 Vbeta and 13 Jbeta primers. Only in-frame clones appear in the TCRdb table, and some are missing; sequencing was by immunoSEQ multiplex PCR. There are around 130,000 clones in the sample; over 65% occur only once, and 1.2% lies in the top ten. This clone was observed a single time. Its antigen is as yet unknown. This chain joins TRBV19 and TRBJ2-7, with D perhaps matching TRBD1 (6 bases). The source is a man aged 45 to 65 in good health and CMV-seronegative. The material sequenced was PBMCs. In nucleotides, the CDR3 is TGTGCCAGTAGTGACACGACAGGATACTACGAGCAGTACTTC. Protein product: CASSDTTGYYEQYF. Variable domain in full (rest from reference TRBV19 and TRBJ2-7): DGGITQSPKYLFRKEGQNVTLSCEQNLNHDAMYWYRQDPGQGLRLIYYSQIVNDFQKGDIAEGYSVSREKKESFPLTVTSAQKNPTAFYLCASSDTTGYYEQYFGPGTRLTVT.